Below, one T cell receptor (beta chain) is given with its context. Germline CDR1 is LGHNA and CDR2 is YSLEER. Trimming shortened V by 0 bases and J by 0 bases, and 6 bases separated the two germline ends. This CDR3 contains 15 residues. Using immunoSEQ multiplex PCR, the repertoire was profiled, and TCRdb retains in-frame clones only, with some absent. Altogether about 690,000 clones are present, about nine tenths being singletons, with the ten largest covering 34%. This sample is part of a study of shared clonotypes between healthy human individuals. The rearrangement links TRBV4-3 to TRBJ1-3; D perhaps matches TRBD1 (5 bases). The clonotype originates from a man aged 18 to 35 in good health. Some clones in this sample may be carry-over from other donors' samples. Sequenced sample: memory CD8+ T cells from PBMCs. Subset in this sample: CD45RO+ cells pooled with CCR7-negative TemRA cells. This CDR3 reads CASSQEGVSGNTIYF. DNA for the CDR3: TGCGCCAGCAGCCAAGAGGGGGTCTCTGGAAACACCATATATTTT.